This TCR beta chain was captured by sequencing in a study of vaccination and CD4 T cells after COVID-19. Study in general: Post-vaccination samples were procured at a median of roughly 76 days following dose two (range 14 to 241).

The treatment here: roughly 10-day PBMC culture with coronavirus spike peptide pools or control peptides (ViraFEST assay). Of note for this clonotype: What it recognizes is unknown.

CDR3 length: 16 amino acids. Germline-derived CDR1 and CDR2 are SNHLY and FYNNEI. Trimming shortened V by 2 bases and J by 2 bases, and 13 bases separated the two germline ends. The assay that was used to sequence DNA from cultured CD4+ T cells was the Oncomine TCR Beta short-read assay. TCRdb used MiXCR to reprocess the PCR reads, holding one entry per CDR3 protein. Of about 18,000 distinct CDR3 sequences listed, about 44% were seen once; the top ten hold around 20%. The clonotype originates from a human donor who received a COVID-19 vaccine. This material consisted of CD4+ T cells from blood, cultured in vitro, taken before SARS-CoV-2 vaccination. This chain joins TRBV2 and TRBJ2-1; maybe TRBD2 (6 bases). This CDR3 reads CASSETGLPAYNEQFF. DNA for the CDR3: TGTGCCAGCAGTGAAACGGGACTCCCCGCCTACAATGAGCAGTTCTTC.